This TCR beta chain was recorded in a study of OX40 agonist ivuxolimab in advanced cancers. In the study overall: The treatment was a fully human IgG2 OX40 agonist, ivuxolimab.

The protocol was immunoSEQ multiplex PCR, while the TCRdb copy is restricted to in-frame clones and leaves out a portion. Of 45,000 to 65,000 clones listed, about 90% were seen once; the top ten hold 3% to 4.5%. V lost 10 bases to trimming and J lost 1 base; unmatched junction nucleotides: 6. This CDR3 contains 16 residues. Germline CDR1 is WSHSY and CDR2 is SAAADI. V is TRBV10-2 and J is TRBJ2-2; 13 bases are a match to TRBD2. The specimen comprised CD4+ or CD8+ T cells sorted from blood, sampled in a trial of the OX40 agonist ivuxolimab. The source of this sequence is an adult with an advanced solid tumor such as melanoma, head and neck, liver or kidney cancer. For the CDR3, the DNA is TGCGCCATCAGACTAGCGGGAGGCCAGAACACCGGGGAGCTGTTTTTT. As protein: CAIRLAGGQNTGELFF.